Below, one T cell receptor (beta chain) is given with its context. V was cut by 5 bases and J by 1 base, with 12 bases left in between. CDR3 length equals 14 residues. Germline CDR1 SEHNR, CDR2 FQNEAQ (reference sequence). Use of 60 Vbeta and 13 Jbeta primers characterized the PCR. Assay: immunoSEQ multiplex PCR; the TCRdb copy retains only in-frame clones and omits some. The sample lists about 170,000 clones; 70% to 90% were seen once. These data are taken from a study of cytomegalovirus exposure and HLA in healthy donors. This chain connects TRBV7-9 to TRBJ2-7; tentative D call: TRBD2 (6 bases). This TCR was recovered from a man between 18 and 35 years old in good health and CMV-seropositive. Sequenced sample: PBMCs. In DNA form, the CDR3 reads TGTGCCAGCAGCCAATCGGGGGTTTCCTACGAGCAGTACTTC. This sequence encodes CASSQSGVSYEQYF.